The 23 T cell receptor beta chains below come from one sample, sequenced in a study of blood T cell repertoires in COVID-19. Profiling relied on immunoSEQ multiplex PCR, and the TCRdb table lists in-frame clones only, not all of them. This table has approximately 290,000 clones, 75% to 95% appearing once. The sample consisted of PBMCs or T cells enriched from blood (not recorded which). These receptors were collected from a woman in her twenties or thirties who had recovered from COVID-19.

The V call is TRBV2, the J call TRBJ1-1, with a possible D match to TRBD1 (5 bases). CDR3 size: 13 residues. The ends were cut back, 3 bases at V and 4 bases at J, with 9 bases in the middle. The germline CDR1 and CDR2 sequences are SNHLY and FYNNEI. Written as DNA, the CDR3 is TGTGCCAGCAGTGACAGGGATCCCACTGAAGCTTTCTTT. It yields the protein CASSDRDPTEAFF.

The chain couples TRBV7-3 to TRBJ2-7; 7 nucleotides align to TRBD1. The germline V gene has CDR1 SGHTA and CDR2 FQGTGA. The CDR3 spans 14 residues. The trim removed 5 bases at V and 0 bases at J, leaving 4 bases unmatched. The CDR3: CASSRDSGSYEQYF. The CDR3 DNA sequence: TGTGCCAGCAGCAGGGACAGCGGCTCCTACGAGCAGTACTTC.

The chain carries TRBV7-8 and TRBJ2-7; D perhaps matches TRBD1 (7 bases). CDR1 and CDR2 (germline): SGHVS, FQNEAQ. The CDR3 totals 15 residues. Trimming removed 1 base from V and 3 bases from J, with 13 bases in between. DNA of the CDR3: TGTGCCAGCAGCTTAGTCGCGGGACAGAACTACGAGCAGTACTTC. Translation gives CASSLVAGQNYEQYF.

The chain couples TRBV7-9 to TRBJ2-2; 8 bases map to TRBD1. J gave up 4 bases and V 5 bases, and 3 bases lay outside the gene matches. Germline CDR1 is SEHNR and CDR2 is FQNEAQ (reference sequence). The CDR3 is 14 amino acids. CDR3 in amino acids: CASSRRGPTGELFF. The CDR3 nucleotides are TGTGCCAGCAGCCGCAGGGGGCCCACCGGGGAGCTGTTTTTT.

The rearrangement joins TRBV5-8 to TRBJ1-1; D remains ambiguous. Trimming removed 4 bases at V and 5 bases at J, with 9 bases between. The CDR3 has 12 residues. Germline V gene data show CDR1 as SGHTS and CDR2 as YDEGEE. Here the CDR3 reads CASSLSWTEAFF. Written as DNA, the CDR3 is TGTGCCAGCAGCCTCAGTTGGACTGAAGCTTTCTTT.

CDR3 sequence: CAWSVLRQGDEAFF. The CDR3, as DNA: TGTGCCTGGAGTGTACTCCGGCAGGGGGATGAAGCTTTCTTT. The rearrangement links TRBV30 to TRBJ1-1, with 7 positions matching TRBD1. CDR1 and CDR2 from the germline V gene are GTSNPN and SVGIG (reference sequence). This CDR3 region has 14 residues. Losses at the gene ends were 0 bases for V and 7 bases for J; bases not matched to a gene: 8. The whole variable domain, remainder taken from reference TRBV30 and TRBJ1-1, is SQTIHQWPATLVQPVGSPLSLECTVEGTSNPNLYWYRQAAGRGLQLLFYSVGIGQISSEVPQNLSASRPQDRQFILSSKKLLLSDSGFYLCAWSVLRQGDEAFFGQGTRLTVV.

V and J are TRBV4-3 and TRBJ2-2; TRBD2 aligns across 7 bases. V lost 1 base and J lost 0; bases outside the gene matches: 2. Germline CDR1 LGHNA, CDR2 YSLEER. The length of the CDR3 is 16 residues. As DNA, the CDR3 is TGCGCCAGCAGCCAAGGCCGGGGGGCGAACACCGGGGAGCTGTTTTTT. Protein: CASSQGRGANTGELFF.

The CDR3 loop reads CAAASGDYEQFF. CDR3 bases: TGTGCCGCCGCTAGCGGGGACTATGAGCAGTTCTTC. The chain couples TRBV28 to TRBJ2-1; 9 bases agree with TRBD2. This CDR3 comprises 12 residues. V trimming: 11 bases; J trimming: 8 bases; junction bases outside the gene matches: 7. The germline gives CDR1 MDHEN, CDR2 SYDVKM.

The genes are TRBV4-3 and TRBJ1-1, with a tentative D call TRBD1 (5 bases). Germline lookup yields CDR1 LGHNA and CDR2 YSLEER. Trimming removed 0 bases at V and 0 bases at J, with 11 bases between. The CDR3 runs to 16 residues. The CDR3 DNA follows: TGCGCCAGCAGCCAAGATGCGGGACCGATGAACACTGAAGCTTTCTTT. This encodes CASSQDAGPMNTEAFF.

The CDR3 region has the DNA TGTGCCAGCAGTGGGACAGGGAAACGGTTCGGAAACACCATATATTTT. It encodes CASSGTGKRFGNTIYF. This sequence joins TRBV25-1 and TRBJ1-3; TRBD1 agrees at 8 bases. CDR1 and CDR2 (germline): MGHDK, SYGVNS. J lost 4 bases, V lost 4 bases, and 9 bases had no gene match. This CDR3 has 16 residues.

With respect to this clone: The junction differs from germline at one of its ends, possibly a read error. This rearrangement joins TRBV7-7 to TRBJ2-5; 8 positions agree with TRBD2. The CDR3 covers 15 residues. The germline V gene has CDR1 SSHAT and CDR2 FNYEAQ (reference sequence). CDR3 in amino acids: CASSPGGPPQETQYF. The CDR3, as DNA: TGTGCTAGCAGCCCGGGGGGGCCTCCCCAAGAGACCCAGTACTTC.

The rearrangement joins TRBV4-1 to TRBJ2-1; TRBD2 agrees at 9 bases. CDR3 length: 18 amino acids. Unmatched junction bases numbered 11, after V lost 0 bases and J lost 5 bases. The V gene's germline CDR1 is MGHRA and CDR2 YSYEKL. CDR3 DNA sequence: TGCGCCAGCAGCCAAGATGAAGCCAGGGTAGCGGGGGACAATGAGCAGTTCTTC. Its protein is CASSQDEARVAGDNEQFF.

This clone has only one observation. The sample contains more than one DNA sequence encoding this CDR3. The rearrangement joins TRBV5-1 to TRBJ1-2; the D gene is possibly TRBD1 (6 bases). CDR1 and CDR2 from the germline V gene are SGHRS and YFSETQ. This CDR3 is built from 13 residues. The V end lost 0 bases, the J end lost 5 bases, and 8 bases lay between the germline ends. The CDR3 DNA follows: TGCGCCAGCAGCTTGGACAGGGATTATGGCTACACCTTC. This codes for CASSLDRDYGYTF.

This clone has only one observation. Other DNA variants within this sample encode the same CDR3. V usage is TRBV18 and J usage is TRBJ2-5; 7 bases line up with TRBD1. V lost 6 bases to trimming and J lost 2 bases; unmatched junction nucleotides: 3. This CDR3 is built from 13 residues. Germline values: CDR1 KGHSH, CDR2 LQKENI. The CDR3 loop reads CASSPGQQETQYF. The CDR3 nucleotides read TGTGCCAGCTCGCCGGGACAGCAAGAGACCCAGTACTTC. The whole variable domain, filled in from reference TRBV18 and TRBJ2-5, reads NAGVMQNPRHLVRRRGQEARLRCSPMKGHSHVYWYRQLPEEGLKFMVYLQKENIIDESGMPKERFSAEFPKEGPSILRIQQVVRGDSAAYFCASSPGQQETQYFGPGTRLLVL.

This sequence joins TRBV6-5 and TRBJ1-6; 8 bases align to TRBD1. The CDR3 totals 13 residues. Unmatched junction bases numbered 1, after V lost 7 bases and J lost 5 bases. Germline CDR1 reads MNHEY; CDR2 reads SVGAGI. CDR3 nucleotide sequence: TGTGCCAGCACGGACAGGGATAATTCACCCCTCCACTTT. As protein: CASTDRDNSPLHF.

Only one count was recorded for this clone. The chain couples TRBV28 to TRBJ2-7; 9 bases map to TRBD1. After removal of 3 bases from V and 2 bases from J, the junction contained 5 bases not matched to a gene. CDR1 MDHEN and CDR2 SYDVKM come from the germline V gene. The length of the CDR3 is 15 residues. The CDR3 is CASSFRDRVTYEQYF. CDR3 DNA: TGTGCCAGCAGTTTTAGGGACAGGGTCACCTACGAGCAGTACTTC.

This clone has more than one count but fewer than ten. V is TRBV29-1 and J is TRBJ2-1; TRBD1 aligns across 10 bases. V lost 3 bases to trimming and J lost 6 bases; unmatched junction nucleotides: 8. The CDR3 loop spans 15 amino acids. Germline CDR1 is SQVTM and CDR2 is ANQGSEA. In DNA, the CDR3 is TGCAGCGTTGAGGCGGGACAGGGGTTTGGCAATGAGCAGTTCTTC. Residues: CSVEAGQGFGNEQFF.

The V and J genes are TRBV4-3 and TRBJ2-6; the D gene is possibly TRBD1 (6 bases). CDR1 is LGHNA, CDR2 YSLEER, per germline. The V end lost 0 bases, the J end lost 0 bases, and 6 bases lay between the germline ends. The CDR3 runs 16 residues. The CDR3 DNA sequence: TGCGCCAGCAGCCAAGAACAGGGCTCTGGGGCCAACGTCCTGACTTTC. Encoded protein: CASSQEQGSGANVLTF.

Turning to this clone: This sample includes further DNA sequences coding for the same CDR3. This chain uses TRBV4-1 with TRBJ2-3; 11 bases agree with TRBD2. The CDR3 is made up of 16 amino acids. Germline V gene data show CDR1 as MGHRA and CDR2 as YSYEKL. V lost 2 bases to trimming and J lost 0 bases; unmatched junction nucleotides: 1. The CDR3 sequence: CASSQRTSGSTDTQYF. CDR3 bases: TGCGCCAGCAGCCAACGGACTAGCGGGAGCACAGATACGCAGTATTTT.

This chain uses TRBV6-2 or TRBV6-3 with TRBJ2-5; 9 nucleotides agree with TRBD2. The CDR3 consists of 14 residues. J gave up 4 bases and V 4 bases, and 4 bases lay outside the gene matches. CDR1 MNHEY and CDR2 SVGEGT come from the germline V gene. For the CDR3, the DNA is TGTGCCAGCAGTTCCCCTAGCGGGGCAGAGACCCAGTACTTC. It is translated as CASSSPSGAETQYF.

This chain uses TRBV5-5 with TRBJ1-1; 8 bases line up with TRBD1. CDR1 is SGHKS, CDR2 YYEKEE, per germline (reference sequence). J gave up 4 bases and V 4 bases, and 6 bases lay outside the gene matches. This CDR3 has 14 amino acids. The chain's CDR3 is CASSLTGAGTEAFF. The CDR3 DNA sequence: TGTGCCAGCAGCCTGACAGGGGCTGGCACTGAAGCTTTCTTT.

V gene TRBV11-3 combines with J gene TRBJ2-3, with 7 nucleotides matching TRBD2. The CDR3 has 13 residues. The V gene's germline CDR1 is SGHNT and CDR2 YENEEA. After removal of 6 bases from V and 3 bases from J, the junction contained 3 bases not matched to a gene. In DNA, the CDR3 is TGTGCCAGCAGGGGGAGGGCGACAGATACGCAGTATTTT. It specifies CASRGRATDTQYF.

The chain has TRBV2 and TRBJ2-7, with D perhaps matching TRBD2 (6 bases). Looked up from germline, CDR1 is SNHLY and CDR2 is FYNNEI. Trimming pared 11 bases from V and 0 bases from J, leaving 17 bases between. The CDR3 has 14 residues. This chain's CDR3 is CAGGERSASYEQYF. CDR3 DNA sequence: TGTGCCGGCGGGGAGAGGTCGGCCTCCTACGAGCAGTACTTC.